This TCR beta chain derives from a study of CD8 T cells in Susac syndrome. Across the whole study: Patients with Susac syndrome, at blood draw, were therapy-naive, on corticosteroids, or on intravenous immunoglobulin alone.

Random hexamers primed reverse transcription of about 0.45 to 1 ug RNA. TCRdb re-derived calls from the immunoSEQ multiplex PCR reads in MiXCR, one entry per CDR3 protein. The sample consists of a few thousand distinct CDR3 sequences, roughly 74% of them appearing once. Germline loops: CDR1 SGHTS, CDR2 YDEGEE. CDR3 length: 13 residues. V was pared by 0 bases and J by 3 bases, with 6 bases between. Memory subsets were defined by CD27 and CD45RA staining for TEMRA sorting. TEMRA cells were enriched by FACS, and CD4+ and CD8+ T cells were negatively isolated. The receptor's source is a human donor with Susac syndrome. The rearrangement joins TRBV5-8 to TRBJ1-2; D ambiguous. The sample taken for sequencing was CD8+ TEMRA cells from PBMCs. Subset defined: FACS-sorted terminally differentiated effector memory CD8+ T cells re-expressing CD45RA (CD8+ TEMRA). CDR3 protein: CASSLGQHYGYTF. DNA for the CDR3: TGTGCCAGCAGCTTGGGGCAACACTATGGCTACACCTTC.